The rows below give T cell receptor beta chains drawn from one sample of a study of siplizumab effects on memory and regulatory T cells. TCRdb's table, derived via immunoSEQ multiplex PCR, lists solely in-frame clones and lacks some. Of some 120,000 clones listed, roughly 94% were seen once; the top ten hold under 2%. The specimen was non-Treg CD4+ T cells sorted from blood. These receptors originate from a human donor in good health. The CDR3 runs from the conserved cysteine through the conserved F or W.

TRBV10-3,TRBJ2-1,CAISDFTSSYNEQFF
TRBV5-1,TRBJ2-3,CASSPAGLSDTQYF
TRBV5-1,TRBJ2-3,CASSLKLAGWETDTQYF
TRBV9,TRBJ1-2,CASSPGRLSGGYTF
TRBV5-4,TRBJ2-7,CASSSGLAGDRSYEQYF
TRBV10-3,TRBJ2-3,CAISKAGGSTDTQYF
TRBV4-2,TRBJ2-7,CASSQDLDTTYEQYF
TRBV5-4,TRBJ2-1,CASSPAGGRASSQFF
TRBV28,TRBJ1-1,CASSPPRVTEAFF
TRBV6-5,TRBJ1-5,CASSYWEGQPQHF
TRBV5-4,TRBJ2-5,CASSFGARETQYF
TRBV5-6,TRBJ2-1,CASSSQGAGSYNEQFF
TRBV5-1,TRBJ1-1,CASSAGTGGRLNTEAFF
TRBV7-6,TRBJ2-7,CASSIDRGRLEYEQYF
TRBV7-9,TRBJ1-2,CASREGGLSGSGYTF
TRBV14,TRBJ2-2,CASTQSPVNTGELFF
TRBV10-3,TRBJ1-5,CAIRSDYSNQPQHF
TRBV5-1,TRBJ2-5,CASSLASSAQETQYF
TRBV27,TRBJ1-5,CASSFRTGGIGQPQHF
TRBV29-1,TRBJ2-2,CIAEKNTGELFF
TRBV2,TRBJ2-3,CASRASGVQDTQYF
TRBV11-1,TRBJ2-4,CASMPGQGSIQYF
TRBV5-1,TRBJ1-2,CASSLAGTGINDGYTF
TRBV10-3,TRBJ1-1,CAISPREGMGTEAFF
TRBV7-2,TRBJ1-4,CASSLQPGGGNEKLFF
TRBV27,TRBJ2-7,CASSLYPSEQYF
TRBV27,TRBJ1-2,CASSSPGAGVNGYTF
TRBV29-1,TRBJ2-3,CSPRISGGGDTQYF
TRBV5-1,TRBJ1-6,CASSLGQGNNSPLHF
TRBV6-5,TRBJ2-7,CASSYSFDSPNEQYF
TRBV4-2,TRBJ2-1,CASSQDPVQASYNEQFF
TRBV28,TRBJ1-1,CASSVLNPGQNTEAFF
TRBV28,TRBJ1-5,CASDFVGRGSNQPQHF
TRBV7-9,TRBJ2-7,CASSLSSSGNGEQYF
TRBV19,TRBJ1-5,CASSIRAGPYNQPQHF
TRBV5-4,TRBJ2-5,CASSLEIGTEVDF
TRBV30,TRBJ1-2,CAWTRTGSGYTF
TRBV19,TRBJ2-7,CASSITRGFYEQYF
TRBV9,TRBJ2-7,CASSAAGLPSYEQYF
TRBV6-6,TRBJ1-5,CASSHTNRVIDSQHF
TRBV10-1,TRBJ2-7,CASSESAGPYEQYF
TRBV7-6,TRBJ1-1,CASGLGGNTEAFF
TRBV27,TRBJ1-2,CASSSTGTGQANYGYTF
TRBV7-2,TRBJ2-3,CASSSSTWVGEYTDTQYF
TRBV19,TRBJ2-2,CARTVRGLAGSQVNGELFF
TRBV18,TRBJ1-1,CASSPQGSLEYGAFF
TRBV6-6,TRBJ1-4,CASSYYGTPEKLFF
TRBV4-2,TRBJ1-5,CASSQGNQGASNQPQHF
TRBV10-1,TRBJ2-2,CASSSRDGSYTGELFF
TRBV5-1,TRBJ1-3,CASSFDSTGNTIYF
TRBV12-5,TRBJ1-5,CASGFLDRLNQPQHF
TRBV7-9,TRBJ2-3,CASSYRGTDTQYF